The 31 T cell receptor beta chains reported below all come from one sample, sequenced in a study of T cell responses to AZD1222 COVID-19 vaccine. Sequencing was performed with immunoSEQ multiplex PCR; in TCRdb, only in-frame clones are kept and a portion is missing. In the table there are about 92,000 clones, around 90% of which are singletons. The material sequenced was peripheral blood, taken on day 0 of MenACWY control vaccination. These receptors all stem from an adult in good health.

The rearrangement joins TRBV14 to TRBJ1-4, with D possibly being TRBD1 (6 bases). The CDR3 loop spans 16 amino acids. Per the germline V gene, CDR1 is SGHDN and CDR2 is FVKESK. V lost 4 bases to trimming and J lost 1 base, with 13 bases between them. CDR3 DNA sequence: TGTGCCAGCAGCCGAGACTGGGGGCGAACTAATGAAAAACTGTTTTTT. Its protein product is CASSRDWGRTNEKLFF.

V usage is TRBV6-5 and J usage is TRBJ2-2; possible D gene TRBD2, 5 bases. V dropped 7 bases and J dropped 1 base, with 10 bases sitting between them. The length of the CDR3 is 14 residues. Per the germline V gene, CDR1 is MNHEY and CDR2 is SVGAGI. DNA for the CDR3: TGTGCCAGCAATCCGGGGATGAACACCGGGGAGCTGTTTTTT. It codes for CASNPGMNTGELFF.

The chain joins TRBV3-1 (or the pseudogene TRBV3-2) to TRBJ1-3; D is possibly TRBD1 (5 bases). CDR1 and CDR2 from the germline V gene are LGHDT and YNNKEL (reference sequence). The germline V and J ends were trimmed by 2 bases and 4 bases, with 12 bases remaining between them. CDR3 length equals 15 residues. The CDR3 DNA sequence: TGTGCCAGCAGCCAATTCGTGACAGAAGGAAACACCATATATTTT. Residues: CASSQFVTEGNTIYF.

The rearrangement uses TRBV6-1 and TRBJ1-5; perhaps TRBD1 as D (5 bases). Deletions cut 0 bases from V and 1 base from J, with 13 bases between. Germline V gene data show CDR1 as MNHNS and CDR2 as SASEGT. CDR3 length equals 17 residues. The CDR3 DNA sequence: TGTGCCAGCAGTGAAGCGCCCGGGGCCAGGAGCAATCAGCCCCAGCATTTT. Amino acids: CASSEAPGARSNQPQHF.

The gene calls are TRBV28 and TRBJ1-1, with 8 bases aligning to TRBD1. V dropped 2 bases and J dropped 4; count of bases not matched to a gene: 3. Germline V lookup: CDR1 MDHEN, CDR2 SYDVKM. This CDR3 region has 14 residues. CDR3 bases: TGTGCCAGCAGTTTACAGGGGGCTATCACTGAAGCTTTCTTT. Translation gives CASSLQGAITEAFF.

The V and J genes are TRBV6-5 and TRBJ1-6, with D unclear. The CDR3 is 14 residues long. V dropped 6 bases and J dropped 10 bases, with 16 bases sitting between them. Germline V gene data show CDR1 as MNHEY and CDR2 as SVGAGI. The CDR3 here is CASRPAGVWSPLHF. The CDR3 coding sequence is TGTGCCAGCAGGCCCGCGGGTGTCTGGTCACCCCTCCACTTT.

This sequence joins TRBV7-2 and TRBJ2-3, with 9 bases matching TRBD2. Germline lookup yields CDR1 SGHTA and CDR2 FQGNSA. Germline trimming cut 3 bases from V and 5 bases from J; bases unmatched to any gene: 6. The CDR3 runs to 15 residues. The chain's CDR3 is CASSFSRGGKDTQYF. CDR3 DNA: TGTGCCAGCAGCTTCTCGCGGGGGGGGAAAGATACGCAGTATTTT.

The chain couples TRBV4-2 to TRBJ2-7, with a weak D call TRBD1 (5 bases). The CDR3 consists of 14 residues. Germline CDR1 and CDR2: LGHNA and YNFKEQ. Trimming cost V 1 base and J 2 bases, with 9 bases left between them. The chain's CDR3 is CASSQVRAPYEQYF. CDR3 in DNA: TGTGCCAGCAGCCAAGTCAGGGCTCCCTACGAGCAGTACTTC.

J is TRBJ2-7 and V is TRBV28; either TRBD1 or TRBD2 may supply D (6 bases each). The CDR3 consists of 15 residues. Germline CDR1 reads MDHEN; CDR2 reads SYDVKM. Trimming removed 6 bases from V and 7 bases from J, with 22 bases in between. CDR3 sequence (DNA): TGTGCCAGCAGACCCCCAGGGGACGCCCGGGGGGAGCAGTACTTC. This translates into CASRPPGDARGEQYF.

A few counts support this clone. CDR3 sequence reads: CASRGRRETQYF. CDR3 DNA sequence: TGTGCCAGCAGGGGAAGGAGAGAGACCCAGTACTTC. The chain recombines TRBV28 with TRBJ2-5, with unresolved D. CDR1 MDHEN and CDR2 SYDVKM come from the germline V gene. V lost 6 bases, J lost 4 bases, and 9 bases lay in between. The CDR3 covers 12 residues.

The chain employs TRBV4-3 and TRBJ2-3, with D unclear. The V and J ends lost 2 bases and 6 bases respectively, with 6 bases between them. The V gene's germline CDR1 is LGHNA and CDR2 YSLEER. The CDR3 totals 12 residues. The CDR3 spells CASSQKPDTQYF. The DNA for the CDR3 is TGCGCCAGCAGCCAAAAACCGGATACGCAGTATTTT.

The CDR3 DNA reads TGCAGCGTTGGGCAGAGCTTTGAGCAGTTCTTC. Translation gives CSVGQSFEQFF. The chain employs TRBV29-1 and TRBJ2-1; D remains unclear. This CDR3 spans 11 amino acids. Germline V gene sequence: CDR1 SQVTM, CDR2 ANQGSEA. V was clipped by 4 bases and J by 9 bases, with 10 bases between them.

The DNA of the CDR3 is TGTGCCAGCAGCCTGACCCGGACAGGGGGCTACGAGCAGTACTTC. Translated: CASSLTRTGGYEQYF. The genes are TRBV7-9 and TRBJ2-7; 10 nucleotides align to TRBD1. The germline V gene has CDR1 SEHNR and CDR2 FQNEAQ (reference sequence). Trimming removed 5 bases from V and 3 bases from J; junction bases left unmatched: 7. The CDR3 runs to 15 residues.

The chain carries TRBV7-9 and TRBJ1-2; D is uncertain. Trimming stripped 5 bases from V and 3 bases from J, with 10 bases between. The germline gives CDR1 SEHNR, CDR2 FQNEAQ (reference sequence). The CDR3 loop spans 13 amino acids. Here the CDR3 reads CASSKGEYYGYTF. Written as DNA, the CDR3 is TGTGCCAGCAGCAAAGGAGAGTACTATGGCTACACCTTC.

The CDR3 region has the DNA TGTGCCAGCAGCTTACCTCCTGGACAGCTTGCTCGAGGCTACACCTTC. Translation gives CASSLPPGQLARGYTF. The chain is built from TRBV5-6 and TRBJ1-2, with D possibly being TRBD1 (6 bases). CDR3 length: 16 amino acids. Germline V lookup: CDR1 SGHDT, CDR2 YYEEEE. Trimming shortened V by 2 bases and J by 8 bases, and 22 bases separated the two germline ends.

In this sample, this clone turned up once. The chain recombines TRBV19 with TRBJ1-1; no reliable D call. There are 16 residues in the CDR3. The V end was cut by 5 bases, the J end by 0 bases, with 16 bases between. CDR1 and CDR2 (germline): LNHDA, SQIVND (reference sequence). The CDR3 reads CASSAYQDGLNTEAFF. As DNA, the CDR3 is TGTGCCAGTAGTGCTTACCAGGACGGCCTGAACACTGAAGCTTTCTTT.

This chain connects TRBV2 to TRBJ1-1, with D unresolved. The length of the CDR3 is 12 residues. Germline loops: CDR1 SNHLY, CDR2 FYNNEI. V dropped 5 bases and J dropped 6 bases, with 10 bases sitting between them. CDR3 DNA: TGTGCCAGCAGTCGGGTTAGGGCTGAAGCTTTCTTT. Translating it yields CASSRVRAEAFF.

The table lists this clone with a count of one. The chain links TRBV6-5 to TRBJ2-3, with D unresolved. With 6 bases removed from V and 2 bases from J, the gap between germline ends came to 6 bases. The CDR3 runs 12 residues. Germline values: CDR1 MNHEY, CDR2 SVGAGI. The CDR3 protein is CASSGDTDTQYF. CDR3 bases: TGTGCCAGCAGCGGTGACACAGATACGCAGTATTTT.

This chain connects TRBV4-2 to TRBJ1-5; D is uncertain. Trimming shortened V by 0 bases and J by 5 bases, and 8 bases separated the two germline ends. This CDR3 has 14 residues. Per the germline V gene, CDR1 is LGHNA and CDR2 is YNFKEQ. The chain's CDR3 is CASSQESGDQPQHF. In DNA form, the CDR3 reads TGTGCCAGCAGCCAAGAGTCGGGAGATCAGCCCCAGCATTTT.

This clone was seen a handful of times. CDR3 nucleotide sequence: TGCGCCAGCAGCTTGTGGTCAATGAACACTGAAGCTTTCTTT. Translating it yields CASSLWSMNTEAFF. The chain recombines TRBV5-1 with TRBJ1-1; no definite D call. Germline V gene data show CDR1 as SGHRS and CDR2 as YFSETQ. The V end lost 1 base, the J end lost 0 bases, and 7 bases lay between the germline ends. This CDR3 has 14 residues.

The chain employs TRBV2 and TRBJ1-1; TRBD1 is a possible D gene (5 bases). The germline V gene encodes CDR1 SNHLY and CDR2 FYNNEI. V was cut by 7 bases and J by 6 bases, with 15 bases left in between. This CDR3 spans 13 amino acids. The CDR3 loop reads CASKVLQVAEAFF. CDR3 bases: TGTGCCAGCAAGGTCCTACAGGTGGCTGAAGCTTTCTTT.

The V and J genes are TRBV7-6 and TRBJ2-2, with 10 bases matching TRBD2. V lost 4 bases to trimming and J lost 0 bases; unmatched junction nucleotides: 2. Germline V gives CDR1 SGHVS, CDR2 FNYEAQ. The CDR3 spans 16 residues. In DNA form, the CDR3 reads TGTGCCAGCAGCTCAACTAGCGGGGCGAACACCGGGGAGCTGTTTTTT. It encodes CASSSTSGANTGELFF.

The rearrangement links TRBV7-9 to TRBJ1-2, with D perhaps TRBD1 (6 bases). V was shortened by 9 bases and J by 3 bases, with 17 bases between the two germline ends. The V gene's germline CDR1 is SEHNR and CDR2 FQNEAQ (reference sequence). The CDR3 is made up of 14 amino acids. The CDR3 DNA sequence: TGTGCCAGTCGAAAGGGGGAAATAGACTATGGCTACACCTTC. Translating gives CASRKGEIDYGYTF.

The chain uses TRBV12-3 or TRBV12-4 and TRBJ2-3; TRBD1 might be the D (5 bases). The length of the CDR3 is 13 residues. V was clipped by 7 bases and J by 4 bases, with 12 bases between them. CDR3 sequence (DNA): TGTGCCAGCACCTCCTTGGGGCCAGATACGCAGTATTTT. This encodes CASTSLGPDTQYF.

The rearrangement links TRBV12-3 or TRBV12-4 to TRBJ1-1; D unresolved. The V end was cut by 1 base, the J end by 5 bases, with 5 bases between. The CDR3 totals 12 residues. CDR3 sequence reads: CASSLERTEAFF. The CDR3 DNA reads as TGTGCCAGCAGTTTAGAGCGGACTGAAGCTTTCTTT.

The rearrangement joins TRBV19 to TRBJ1-1; TRBD1 is a possible D gene (6 bases). Trimming took 7 bases from V and 5 from J, leaving 20 bases between them. Germline-derived CDR1 and CDR2 are LNHDA and SQIVND (reference sequence). This CDR3 contains 15 residues. DNA for the CDR3: TGTGCCAGTACCCCCCGGGGGCTGCAACGGACTGAAGCTTTCTTT. Amino acid sequence: CASTPRGLQRTEAFF. Based on the CDR3 plus reference TRBV19 and TRBJ1-1, the full variable domain is DGGITQSPKYLFRKEGQNVTLSCEQNLNHDAMYWYRQDPGQGLRLIYYSQIVNDFQKGDIAEGYSVSREKKESFPLTVTSAQKNPTAFYLCASTPRGLQRTEAFFGQGTRLTVV.

The rearrangement links TRBV12-5 to TRBJ2-5; 9 bases fit TRBD1. Germline V lookup: CDR1 LGHNT, CDR2 FRNRAP. V lost 6 bases, J lost 1 base, and 9 bases stayed unmatched. This CDR3 region has 16 residues. As DNA, the CDR3 is TGTGCTAGTGGCCTCGGGACAGGGAAGTCCCAAGAGACCCAGTACTTC. It is translated as CASGLGTGKSQETQYF.

The gene calls are TRBV19 and TRBJ2-1, with 7 bases fitting TRBD1. This CDR3 spans 12 amino acids. J was trimmed by 10 bases and V by 5 bases; bases with no gene match: 5. Germline loops: CDR1 LNHDA, CDR2 SQIVND (reference sequence). This CDR3 reads CASSYDREEQFF. The CDR3 nucleotides are TGTGCCAGTAGTTACGACAGGGAAGAGCAGTTCTTC.

The V call is TRBV7-2, the J call TRBJ1-2; 7 positions match TRBD1. V was clipped by 3 bases and J by 0 bases; unmatched bases: 16. Germline CDR1 reads SGHTA; CDR2 reads FQGNSA. The CDR3 totals 19 residues. The CDR3 protein is CASSFPIGQGGFSNYGYTF. In nucleotides, the CDR3 is TGTGCCAGCAGCTTCCCCATCGGGCAGGGGGGTTTCTCTAACTATGGCTACACCTTC. The entire variable domain, with the rest obtained from reference TRBV7-2 and TRBJ1-2, is as follows: GAGVSQSPSNKVTEKGKDVELRCDPISGHTALYWYRQSLGQGLEFLIYFQGNSAPDKSGLPSDRFSAERTGGSVSTLTIQRTQQEDSAVYLCASSFPIGQGGFSNYGYTFGSGTRLTVV.

The chain combines TRBV7-2 with TRBJ2-5; D uncertain. CDR3 size: 14 residues. In germline, CDR1 is SGHTA, CDR2 FQGNSA. The V end lost 6 bases, the J end lost 4 bases, and 15 bases lay between the germline ends. CDR3 DNA sequence: TGTGCCAGCAGTCTAGGCACCCAAATAGAGACCCAGTACTTC. Translation gives CASSLGTQIETQYF.

The V gene is TRBV7-2, the J gene TRBJ1-5; 8 positions agree with TRBD1. The CDR3 loop spans 14 amino acids. Germline V gives CDR1 SGHTA, CDR2 FQGNSA. The junction had 0 bases not matched to a gene; V was cut back by 3 bases and J by 2 bases. CDR3 sequence: CASSLTGGNQPQHF. The CDR3 DNA sequence: TGTGCCAGCAGCTTGACAGGGGGCAATCAGCCCCAGCATTTT.